This entry lists 6 T cell receptor beta chains sequenced from one sample in a study of control samples from healthy donors and cancer patients. Assay used: immunoSEQ multiplex PCR; TCRdb lists only in-frame clones, some missing. The data show around 140,000 clones, about nine tenths seen once. The specimen was blood. The receptors derive from a man aged 25 to 45 in good health.

V gene TRBV11-2 combines with J gene TRBJ2-2, with 11 bases fitting TRBD2. Per the germline V gene, CDR1 is SGHAT and CDR2 is FQNNGV. This CDR3 has 15 residues. The J segment lost 4 bases and the V segment lost 6 bases, leaving 4 bases of the junction unmatched. The CDR3 DNA is TGTGCCAGCAGAGTAGCGGGGGGGCGCACCGGGGAGCTGTTTTTT. This codes for CASRVAGGRTGELFF.

The chain combines TRBV25-1 with TRBJ2-1; tentative D call: TRBD1 (5 bases). Germline CDR1 and CDR2: MGHDK and SYGVNS. Trimming took 9 bases from V and 0 from J, leaving 9 bases between them. The CDR3 covers 13 residues. This CDR3 is CASTGSSYNEQFF. CDR3 nucleotides: TGTGCCAGTACAGGAAGCTCCTACAATGAGCAGTTCTTC.

The chain employs TRBV14 and TRBJ1-1; D not certain. V lost 4 bases to trimming and J lost 4 bases, with 16 bases between them. The CDR3 covers 15 residues. Germline CDR1 reads SGHDN; CDR2 reads FVKESK. CDR3 sequence: CASSPRRGSATEAFF. CDR3 nucleotide sequence: TGTGCCAGCAGCCCCCGGAGAGGGTCGGCCACTGAAGCTTTCTTT.

The chain recombines TRBV15 with TRBJ1-3; the D is unclear. V lost 2 bases, J lost 9 bases, and 14 bases lay in between. The CDR3 spans 14 residues. The germline gives CDR1 LNHNV, CDR2 YYDKDF (reference sequence). CDR3 in DNA: TGTGCCACCAGCAGAACCACTACTGCCCCCACCATATATTTT. This codes for CATSRTTTAPTIYF.

The V call is TRBV7-9, the J call TRBJ1-6; the D is unclear. This CDR3 is 14 amino acids long. The germline V gene encodes CDR1 SEHNR and CDR2 FQNEAQ (reference sequence). V was trimmed by 2 bases and J by 6 bases, leaving 8 bases between them. CDR3 amino acids: CASSLNQPNSPLHF. As DNA, the CDR3 is TGTGCCAGCAGCTTAAATCAGCCTAATTCACCCCTCCACTTT.

The CDR3: CAWRIRENTEAFF. The CDR3 nucleotides read TGTGCCTGGAGGATTCGTGAGAACACTGAAGCTTTCTTT. The chain uses TRBV30 and TRBJ1-1; unclear D gene. The length of the CDR3 is 13 residues. The germline CDR1 and CDR2 sequences are GTSNPN and SVGIG (reference sequence). Trimming took 3 bases from V and 1 from J, leaving 9 bases between them.